This TCR beta chain was recorded in a study of glioma-infiltrating T cells after dendritic cell vaccination. Looking at the study overall: Patients received three intradermal dendritic cell vaccine injections at biweekly intervals.

J was trimmed by 0 bases and V by 8 bases; bases with no gene match: 7. Germline-derived CDR1 and CDR2 are LNHDA and SQIVND (reference sequence). The CDR3 runs to 16 residues. This clone appeared a few times. Sample time point: after dendritic cell vaccination, including at tumor progression/relapse. The immunoSEQ assay amplified TCRB CDR3 from up to 2 ug DNA. Amplification used 60 V beta primers and 13 J beta primers. The protocol was immunoSEQ multiplex PCR, while the TCRdb copy is restricted to in-frame clones and leaves out a portion. The sample lists 100,000 or so clones, around 87% occurring once.

The clonotype was recovered from a human donor with glioblastoma. The chain has TRBV19 and TRBJ2-6, with 7 bases fitting TRBD1. The sequenced sample was blood, obtained after dendritic cell vaccination. The DNA for the CDR3 is TGTGCCAGTTCGGGGACAGTCTTCTCTGGGGCCAACGTCCTGACTTTC. Its translation: CASSGTVFSGANVLTF.